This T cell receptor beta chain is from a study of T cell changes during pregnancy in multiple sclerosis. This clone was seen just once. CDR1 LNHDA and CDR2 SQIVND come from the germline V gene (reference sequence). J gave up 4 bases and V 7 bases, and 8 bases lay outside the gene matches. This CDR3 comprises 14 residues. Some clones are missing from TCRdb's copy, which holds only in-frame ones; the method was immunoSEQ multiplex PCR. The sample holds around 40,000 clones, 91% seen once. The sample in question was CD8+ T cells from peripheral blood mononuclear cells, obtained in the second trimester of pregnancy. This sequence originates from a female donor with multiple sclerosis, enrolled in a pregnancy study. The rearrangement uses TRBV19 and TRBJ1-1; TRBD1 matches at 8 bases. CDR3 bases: TGTGCCAGTAAGAATCAGGGGGCTCTCACTGAAGCTTTCTTT. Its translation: CASKNQGALTEAFF.